Shown below are 25 T cell receptor beta chains from a single sample sequenced in a study of cytomegalovirus exposure and HLA in healthy donors. Both 60 Vbeta primers and 13 Jbeta primers went into the PCR. Method: immunoSEQ multiplex PCR; TCRdb's copy keeps in-frame clones and lacks some. The repertoire consists of 80,000 to 100,000 clones, with approximately 78% occurring once and the leading ten covering roughly 1.5%. Sequences were obtained from PBMCs. Source of these receptors: a man aged 35 to 55 in good health and CMV-seronegative.

The chain couples TRBV19 to TRBJ2-7; no reliable D call. The V and J ends lost 1 base and 0 bases respectively, with 10 bases between them. This CDR3 comprises 15 residues. Germline V CDR1 and CDR2: LNHDA, SQIVND (reference sequence). The DNA for the CDR3 is TGTGCCAGTAGTATAGGAGGCAAGAGCTCCTACGAGCAGTACTTC. Translation: CASSIGGKSSYEQYF.

This chain links TRBV5-1 with TRBJ2-2; 10 positions agree with TRBD1. Germline values: CDR1 SGHRS, CDR2 YFSETQ. Germline trimming cut 4 bases from V and 4 bases from J; bases unmatched to any gene: 4. CDR3 length: 15 amino acids. The CDR3 region is CASSAGTGVTGELFF. The CDR3 DNA reads TGCGCCAGCAGCGCCGGGACAGGGGTCACCGGGGAGCTGTTTTTT.

CDR3 region: CATSSEGTGNEKLFF. DNA for the CDR3: TGTGCCACCAGCAGCGAGGGAACGGGTAATGAAAAACTGTTTTTT. The rearrangement uses TRBV15 and TRBJ1-4; D unresolved. The CDR3 has 15 amino acids. In germline, CDR1 is LNHNV, CDR2 YYDKDF (reference sequence). V lost 3 bases and J 4 bases, leaving 12 bases between the germline ends.

V is TRBV13 and J is TRBJ1-1, with TRBD1 identical over 7 bases. The CDR3 totals 12 residues. Germline CDR1 PRHDT, CDR2 FYEKMQ (reference sequence). The V and J ends lost 6 bases and 8 bases, in that order; junction bases with no gene match: 6. CDR3: CASRFPGQEAFF. The CDR3 DNA sequence: TGTGCCAGCAGATTTCCGGGACAGGAAGCTTTCTTT.

This chain joins TRBV2 and TRBJ1-1, with D perhaps TRBD1 (5 bases). The V and J ends lost 7 bases and 0 bases respectively, with 12 bases between them. The CDR3 runs 14 residues. CDR1 and CDR2 from the germline V gene are SNHLY and FYNNEI. The CDR3 DNA is TGTGCCAGCAAGTCGGAGGGACTGAACACTGAAGCTTTCTTT. Its protein is CASKSEGLNTEAFF.

The CDR3 region is CASSLDPGRFQETQYF. CDR3 coding DNA: TGCGCCAGCAGCTTGGATCCGGGTCGGTTCCAAGAGACCCAGTACTTC. The chain employs TRBV5-1 and TRBJ2-5; D is uncertain. V was shortened by 0 bases and J by 1 base, with 13 bases between the two germline ends. This CDR3 has 16 residues. Germline values: CDR1 SGHRS, CDR2 YFSETQ.

This rearrangement joins TRBV12-5 to TRBJ2-3; 10 bases are a match to TRBD1. The J segment lost 0 bases and the V segment lost 3 bases, leaving 6 bases of the junction unmatched. The CDR3 has 17 residues. Germline V gene sequence: CDR1 LGHNT, CDR2 FRNRAP. The CDR3 protein is CASGLPPGQGSTDTQYF. The CDR3 DNA is TGTGCTAGTGGTTTACCCCCGGGACAGGGGAGCACAGATACGCAGTATTTT.

V is TRBV19 and J is TRBJ1-2, with 9 bases identical to TRBD1. J gave up 2 bases and V 4 bases, and 5 bases lay outside the gene matches. Germline CDR1 and CDR2: LNHDA and SQIVND (reference sequence). The CDR3 spans 15 residues. The CDR3 is CASSRTDRGNYGYTF. The CDR3, as DNA: TGTGCCAGTAGTAGAACGGACAGGGGAAACTATGGCTACACCTTC. The variable domain in full, completed from reference TRBV19 and TRBJ1-2, reads DGGITQSPKYLFRKEGQNVTLSCEQNLNHDAMYWYRQDPGQGLRLIYYSQIVNDFQKGDIAEGYSVSREKKESFPLTVTSAQKNPTAFYLCASSRTDRGNYGYTFGSGTRLTVV.

The chain couples TRBV27 to TRBJ1-6; TRBD1 is a possible D gene (6 bases). CDR3 length: 15 residues. The ends were cut back, 2 bases at V and 7 bases at J, with 12 bases in the middle. CDR1 is MNHEY, CDR2 SMNVEV, per germline (reference sequence). CDR3 residues: CASSLGRGFNSPLHF. The CDR3 DNA sequence: TGTGCCAGCAGTTTAGGTAGGGGGTTCAATTCACCCCTCCACTTT.

This sequence joins TRBV10-3 and TRBJ2-7; D is undetermined. Germline CDR1 ENHRY, CDR2 SYGVKD. The CDR3 loop spans 15 amino acids. V shed 3 bases and J shed 0 bases, with 12 bases lying between them. CDR3 amino acids: CAISDSRKSSYEQYF. CDR3 nucleotide sequence: TGTGCCATCAGTGATTCGCGAAAGAGCTCCTACGAGCAGTACTTC.

V usage is TRBV11-2 and J usage is TRBJ2-3, with a tentative D call TRBD2 (7 bases). This CDR3 is 19 amino acids long. The germline CDR1 and CDR2 sequences are SGHAT and FQNNGV. V dropped 7 bases and J dropped 0 bases, with 26 bases sitting between them. The CDR3 coding sequence is TGTGCCAGCACCATGAGGGCTAGGGGGGGGTATGCTAGCACAGATACGCAGTATTTT. Protein: CASTMRARGGYASTDTQYF.

The rearrangement uses TRBV6-5 and TRBJ1-6, with TRBD1 matching over 7 bases. Germline V gene data show CDR1 as MNHEY and CDR2 as SVGAGI. The CDR3 has 14 residues. Losses at the gene ends were 5 bases for V and 6 bases for J; bases not matched to a gene: 4. CDR3 sequence (DNA): TGTGCCAGCAGTGACAGGGATCGTAATTCACCCCTCCACTTT. It is translated as CASSDRDRNSPLHF.

The rearrangement joins TRBV6-1 to TRBJ1-5; D may be TRBD1 (6 bases). This CDR3 spans 15 amino acids. The V end was cut by 2 bases, the J end by 6 bases, with 14 bases between. Germline CDR1 and CDR2: MNHNS and SASEGT. In DNA, the CDR3 is TGTGCCAGCAGTGAATGGGGGCTCGCGGTTCAGCCCCAGCATTTT. Translated, it gives CASSEWGLAVQPQHF.

This clone was counted once. The chain employs TRBV7-6 and TRBJ2-2, with 12 bases aligning to TRBD1. Germline CDR1 SGHVS, CDR2 FNYEAQ. V shed 2 bases, J shed 3 bases, and the junction held 7 bases outside the gene matches. This CDR3 is 18 amino acids long. CDR3 region: CASSLIPGQGADTGELFF. The CDR3 coding sequence is TGTGCCAGCAGCTTAATTCCGGGACAGGGGGCCGACACCGGGGAGCTGTTTTTT. The variable domain in full, completed from reference TRBV7-6 and TRBJ2-2, reads GAGVSQSPRYKVTKRGQDVALRCDPISGHVSLYWYRQALGQGPEFLTYFNYEAQQDKSGLPNDRFSAERPEGSISTLTIQRTEQRDSAMYRCASSLIPGQGADTGELFFGEGSRLTVL.

The rearrangement joins TRBV9 to TRBJ2-1; 13 bases map to TRBD2. V shed 0 bases, J shed 7 bases, and the junction held 4 bases outside the gene matches. The CDR3 has 16 residues. CDR1 SGDLS and CDR2 YYNGEE come from the germline V gene. The CDR3 coding sequence is TGTGCCAGCAGCGTAGGGACTAGCGGGGGAATAAATGAGCAGTTCTTC. It yields the protein CASSVGTSGGINEQFF.

In this sample, this clone turned up a few times. V and J are TRBV21-1 and TRBJ1-2; the table's D call, TRBD1, has no DNA check behind it. TRBV21-1 is marked as a pseudogene. This CDR3 region has 14 residues. CDR3 protein: CASSAQSQDYGYTF. The DNA for the CDR3 is TGTGCCAGCAGCGCCCAATCGCAGGACTATGGCTACACCTTC.

The CDR3 is CASNTHRDRASQPQHF. The CDR3 DNA is TGTGCCAGCAATACTCACCGGGACAGGGCGTCTCAGCCCCAGCATTTT. The V gene is TRBV2, the J gene TRBJ1-5; the match to TRBD1 covers 9 bases. This CDR3 has 16 residues. Germline V CDR1 and CDR2: SNHLY, FYNNEI. The V segment lost 7 bases and the J segment 6 bases; nucleotides outside the gene matches: 13.

This sequence joins TRBV11-3 and TRBJ2-2; D ambiguous. Per the germline V gene, CDR1 is SGHNT and CDR2 is YENEEA. V was cut by 1 base and J by 5 bases, with 8 bases left in between. This CDR3 has 14 amino acids. The CDR3 loop is CASSLVERTGELFF. DNA of the CDR3: TGTGCCAGCAGCTTAGTAGAGAGGACCGGGGAGCTGTTTTTT.

This chain connects TRBV27 to TRBJ1-2; 10 bases line up with TRBD1. The germline V gene has CDR1 MNHEY and CDR2 SMNVEV (reference sequence). With V trimmed by 2 bases and J by 9 bases, 6 bases remained unmatched. The CDR3 runs to 14 residues. The CDR3 spells CASSLRGTGVRYTF. The CDR3 region has the DNA TGTGCCAGCAGTTTACGTGGGACAGGGGTACGCTACACCTTC.

The V gene is TRBV29-1, the J gene TRBJ2-4; TRBD1 matches at 8 bases. V gave up 0 bases and J gave up 0 bases; unmatched junction bases: 7. Germline lookup yields CDR1 SQVTM and CDR2 ANQGSEA. CDR3 length: 17 amino acids. CDR3 DNA sequence: TGCAGCGTTGAAGATGGACAGGGAAGGGGAGCCAAAAACATTCAGTACTTC. This sequence encodes CSVEDGQGRGAKNIQYF. Full variable domain (rest looked up from reference TRBV29-1 and TRBJ2-4): SAVISQKPSRDICQRGTSLTIQCQVDSQVTMMFWYRQQPGQSLTLIATANQGSEATYESGFVIDKFPISRPNLTFSTLTVSNMSPEDSSIYLCSVEDGQGRGAKNIQYFGAGTRLSVL.

The V and J genes are TRBV30 and TRBJ1-5; no firm D call. V was shortened by 0 bases and J by 1 base, with 10 bases between the two germline ends. CDR3 length equals 15 residues. Germline-derived CDR1 and CDR2 are GTSNPN and SVGIG (reference sequence). CDR3 in amino acids: CAWSVGQSSNQPQHF. The CDR3 bases are TGTGCCTGGAGTGTTGGGCAGTCCAGCAATCAGCCCCAGCATTTT.

The chain has TRBV7-8 and TRBJ2-1, with 12 bases fitting TRBD2. V lost 8 bases to trimming and J lost 0 bases; unmatched junction nucleotides: 5. Germline V gene lookup returns CDR1 SGHVS and CDR2 FQNEAQ. The CDR3 is 16 amino acids. The CDR3 DNA reads as TGTGCCAGCCGACTAGCGGGGGACAACTCCTACAATGAGCAGTTCTTC. Its translation: CASRLAGDNSYNEQFF.

This clone was counted between two and nine times. The chain combines TRBV4-1 with TRBJ2-1; TRBD1 agrees at 9 bases. This CDR3 spans 16 amino acids. The germline CDR1 and CDR2 sequences are MGHRA and YSYEKL. Trimming took 4 bases from V and 2 from J; bases not matched to a gene: 6. The CDR3 region is CASSPTGTGTYNEQFF. Here the CDR3 DNA reads TGCGCCAGCAGCCCCACCGGGACAGGGACCTACAATGAGCAGTTCTTC.

This clone was counted between two and nine times. The chain carries TRBV28 and TRBJ1-2; D remains ambiguous. CDR1 and CDR2 from the germline V gene are MDHEN and SYDVKM. Trimming cost V 10 bases and J 7 bases, with 16 bases left between them. The CDR3 has 12 amino acids. The CDR3 reads CATTRPESGYTF. DNA for the CDR3: TGTGCCACTACACGCCCGGAGTCTGGCTACACCTTC.

V gene TRBV29-1 combines with J gene TRBJ1-1, with 9 positions matching TRBD1. Per the germline V gene, CDR1 is SQVTM and CDR2 is ANQGSEA. Trimming removed 3 bases from V and 11 bases from J; junction bases left unmatched: 7. The CDR3 runs 12 residues. CDR3 amino acids: CSVDGTGRGAFF. The CDR3 DNA follows: TGCAGCGTTGATGGGACAGGGCGAGGGGCTTTCTTT. Supplemented by reference TRBV29-1 and TRBJ1-1, the full variable domain reads SAVISQKPSRDICQRGTSLTIQCQVDSQVTMMFWYRQQPGQSLTLIATANQGSEATYESGFVIDKFPISRPNLTFSTLTVSNMSPEDSSIYLCSVDGTGRGAFFGQGTRLTVV.